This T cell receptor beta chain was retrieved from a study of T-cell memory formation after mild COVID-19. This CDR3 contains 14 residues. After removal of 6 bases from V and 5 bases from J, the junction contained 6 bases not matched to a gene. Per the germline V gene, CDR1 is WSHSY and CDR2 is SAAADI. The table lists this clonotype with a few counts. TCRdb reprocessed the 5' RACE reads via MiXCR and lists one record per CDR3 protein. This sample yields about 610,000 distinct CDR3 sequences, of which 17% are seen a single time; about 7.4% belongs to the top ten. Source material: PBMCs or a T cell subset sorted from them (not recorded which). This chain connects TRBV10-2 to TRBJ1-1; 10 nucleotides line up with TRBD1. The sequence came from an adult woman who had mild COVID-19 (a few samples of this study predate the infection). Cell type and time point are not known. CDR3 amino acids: CASRLDRGYTEAFF. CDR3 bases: TGCGCCAGCAGGCTGGACAGGGGGTATACTGAAGCTTTCTTT.